The sequence of this TCR beta chain was determined in a study of lymphopenia after photon versus proton radiotherapy. Whole-study findings and limits: Post-nadir diversity loss with photons came from oligoclonal expansion, particularly CD8+ Temra cells. Under photons, naive T cells and diversity fell while effector/memory populations rose. A bigger post-nadir fall in TCR diversity correlated inversely with survival time in deceased patients.

Sequenced by immunoSEQ multiplex PCR; TCRdb stores in-frame clones only, minus some. Of tens of thousands of clones listed, roughly 88% are singletons. In the case of this clone: As yet, its antigen is unknown.

CDR3 size: 16 residues. CDR1 and CDR2 (germline): LNHNV, YYDKDF (reference sequence). V shed 2 bases and J shed 4 bases, with 14 bases lying between them. This sequence was found in a woman between 65 and 79 years old with pancreatic cancer. The chain uses TRBV15 and TRBJ1-4; D gene uncertain. Sequencing used peripheral blood, obtained from a patient treated with photon-based radiotherapy. The CDR3 DNA reads as TGTGCCACCAGCAGAAGGATAGAGGCGATTAATGAAAAACTGTTTTTT. Amino acids: CATSRRIEAINEKLFF.